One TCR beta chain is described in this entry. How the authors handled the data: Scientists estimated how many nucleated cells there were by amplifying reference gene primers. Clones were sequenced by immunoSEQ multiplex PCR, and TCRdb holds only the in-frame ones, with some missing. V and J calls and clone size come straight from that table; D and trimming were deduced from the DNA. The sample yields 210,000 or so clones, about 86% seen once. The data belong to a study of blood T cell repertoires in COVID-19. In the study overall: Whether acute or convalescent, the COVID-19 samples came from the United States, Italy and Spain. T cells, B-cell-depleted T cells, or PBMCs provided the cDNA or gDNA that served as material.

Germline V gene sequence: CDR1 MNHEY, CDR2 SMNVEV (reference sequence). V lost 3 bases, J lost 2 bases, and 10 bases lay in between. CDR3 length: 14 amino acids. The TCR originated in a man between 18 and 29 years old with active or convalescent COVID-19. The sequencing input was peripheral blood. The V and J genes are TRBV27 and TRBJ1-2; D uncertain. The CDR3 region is CASSLRIANYGYTF. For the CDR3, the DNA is TGTGCCAGCAGTTTGAGAATAGCGAACTATGGCTACACCTTC.